The 24 T cell receptor beta chains in this list originate from one sample, sequenced in a study of response to subunit inactivated influenza vaccine. Each CDR3 protein gets one entry after TCRdb re-called the RT-PCR reads with MiXCR. The repertoire has about 500,000 distinct CDR3 sequences, approximately 17% of them found once; the top ten carry 3% to 3.5%. The source material was CD4+ T cells sorted from PBMCs, sampled about 23 months after vaccination. These receptors originate from a man aged 45 to 75 who received an inactivated influenza vaccine.

This clonotype was counted at least ten times. The gene calls are TRBV5-6 and TRBJ1-1; 7 bases match TRBD1. Germline lookup yields CDR1 SGHDT and CDR2 YYEEEE. V gave up 4 bases and J gave up 2 bases; unmatched junction bases: 8. The CDR3 has 15 amino acids. The CDR3 is CASSGTGQANTEAFF. The CDR3 nucleotides are TGTGCCAGCAGCGGGACCGGACAGGCTAACACTGAAGCTTTCTTT.

The J gene is TRBJ2-7, the V gene TRBV12-3 or TRBV12-4; 8 bases match TRBD2. J lost 3 bases, V lost 2 bases, and 6 bases had no gene match. The CDR3 spans 15 residues. CDR3 region: CASSLKGGGNYEQYF. Written as DNA, the CDR3 is TGTGCCAGCAGTTTAAAGGGCGGGGGGAACTACGAGCAGTACTTC.

With regard to this clonotype: Its ends do not fully match the called genes, so a read error is possible. This chain joins TRBV28 and TRBJ1-2, with a tentative D call TRBD1 (5 bases). Looked up from germline, CDR1 is MDHEN and CDR2 is SYDVKM. The CDR3 is 13 residues long. CDR3 sequence: CASSPRGSYSYTF. The CDR3, as DNA: TGTGCCAGCAGTCCGCGGGGCAGCTATAGCTACACCTTC.

This clonotype was detected ten times or more. The junction does not match germline at one end; this may be a read error. J is TRBJ2-5 and V is TRBV7-2; no definite D call. The CDR3 spans 14 residues. The germline V gene encodes CDR1 SGHTA and CDR2 FQGNSA. The DNA of the CDR3 is TGTGCCAGCAACTTAGGCCTGGGCACGGAGACCCAGTACTTC. It encodes CASNLGLGTETQYF.

This clonotype was seen a few times. V usage is TRBV29-1 and J usage is TRBJ2-7, with 9 bases lining up with TRBD2. Trimming cost V 4 bases and J 6 bases; bases outside gene matches: 10. The germline gives CDR1 SQVTM, CDR2 ANQGSEA. The CDR3 sequence is 14 residues long. The CDR3 DNA is TGCAGCGTTGGGGCTAGCGGGACGGTATCCGAGCAGTACTTC. Its protein is CSVGASGTVSEQYF.

This clonotype was seen just once. The chain joins TRBV20-1 to TRBJ2-2; 10 bases line up with TRBD1. Germline loops: CDR1 DFQATT, CDR2 SNEGSKA (reference sequence). The trim removed 4 bases at V and 3 bases at J, leaving 8 bases unmatched. This CDR3 region has 16 residues. This chain's CDR3 is CSATSADRGDTGELFF. DNA for the CDR3: TGCAGTGCTACGTCAGCGGACAGGGGGGACACCGGGGAGCTGTTTTTT.

This chain connects TRBV20-1 to TRBJ2-1; TRBD2 matches 9 bases. With 3 bases clipped from V and 4 bases from J, the junction kept 4 bases outside the gene matches. CDR3 length: 14 residues. Germline V lookup: CDR1 DFQATT, CDR2 SNEGSKA (reference sequence). The CDR3, as DNA: TGCAGTGCTAGCTGGGCGGGGGGGTACAATGAGCAGTTCTTC. It is translated as CSASWAGGYNEQFF.

This clonotype has just a few counts. The chain combines TRBV7-2 with TRBJ2-2, with D unresolved. Germline V CDR1 and CDR2: SGHTA, FQGNSA. V was cut by 5 bases and J by 7 bases, with 11 bases left in between. There are 13 residues in the CDR3. The CDR3 coding sequence is TGTGCCAGCAGCGGGCTAGTTCTCGGGGAGCTGTTTTTT. Translating it yields CASSGLVLGELFF.

This clonotype has just a few counts. V is TRBV20-1 and J is TRBJ2-1; no definite D call. CDR1 is DFQATT and CDR2 is SNEGSKA in the germline V gene (reference sequence). The CDR3 consists of 14 residues. V lost 4 bases to trimming and J lost 8 bases, with 18 bases between them. This chain's CDR3 is CSATPGLRLDEQFF. CDR3 nucleotide sequence: TGCAGTGCTACCCCGGGTCTAAGGTTGGATGAGCAGTTCTTC.

The J gene is TRBJ2-7, the V gene TRBV7-6, with D tentatively TRBD1 (6 bases). Germline loops: CDR1 SGHVS, CDR2 FNYEAQ. The CDR3 has 13 residues. Trimming stripped 4 bases from V and 3 bases from J, with 10 bases between. DNA of the CDR3: TGTGCCAGCAGCTCCCTGACAGGCTACGAGCAGTACTTC. Amino acid sequence: CASSSLTGYEQYF.

J is TRBJ2-2 and V is TRBV5-6; 8 bases are shared with TRBD1. J lost 2 bases, V lost 2 bases, and 5 bases had no gene match. The germline V gene has CDR1 SGHDT and CDR2 YYEEEE. The CDR3 has 16 amino acids. CDR3 nucleotides: TGTGCCAGCAGCTTCCGGGACAGGATAAACACCGGGGAGCTGTTTTTT. This gives the protein CASSFRDRINTGELFF.

This clonotype has just a few counts. The rearrangement links TRBV15 to TRBJ2-1; 9 positions agree with TRBD2. V lost 3 bases, J lost 9 bases, and 6 bases stayed unmatched. Germline assignment: CDR1 LNHNV and CDR2 YYDKDF (reference sequence). CDR3 length equals 14 residues. CDR3 bases: TGTGCCACCAGCAGTGCTAGCGGGAATTTTGAGCAGTTCTTC. As protein: CATSSASGNFEQFF.

V is TRBV4-2 and J is TRBJ2-7, with D possibly TRBD1 on 6 matching bases. The V and J ends lost 4 bases and 0 bases respectively, with 10 bases between them. Germline CDR1 and CDR2: LGHNA and YNFKEQ. The CDR3 loop spans 14 amino acids. In nucleotides, the CDR3 is TGTGCCAGCAGCCGGGACAAAGCCTCCTACGAGCAGTACTTC. It yields the protein CASSRDKASYEQYF.

The V gene is TRBV6-1, the J gene TRBJ2-3, with D perhaps matching TRBD1 (5 bases). V was pared by 7 bases and J by 4 bases, with 15 bases between. The CDR3 has 14 residues. Germline V gives CDR1 MNHNS, CDR2 SASEGT. DNA for the CDR3: TGTGCCAGCATGTGGGGCCAAGTCTCAGATACGCAGTATTTT. Protein product: CASMWGQVSDTQYF.

This clonotype showed up just a few times. The rearrangement links TRBV20-1 to TRBJ1-4, with unresolved D. In germline, CDR1 is DFQATT, CDR2 SNEGSKA (reference sequence). V dropped 3 bases and J dropped 8 bases, with 10 bases sitting between them. The CDR3 consists of 12 residues. The CDR3 region is CSASFLGEKLFF. CDR3 DNA: TGCAGTGCTAGTTTCCTCGGAGAAAAACTGTTTTTT.

This clonotype was found many times. This chain uses TRBV14 with TRBJ1-1; D perhaps matches TRBD1 (5 bases). Germline lookup yields CDR1 SGHDN and CDR2 FVKESK. The CDR3 runs 14 residues. V was cut by 1 base and J by 4 bases, with 10 bases left in between. CDR3: CASSQGRGGTEAFF. The DNA for the CDR3 is TGTGCCAGCAGCCAAGGGAGGGGAGGCACTGAAGCTTTCTTT.

There are a few counts of this clonotype. Here the CDR3 reads CASSPLGAGTGELFF. The CDR3 bases are TGCGCCAGCAGCCCGCTAGGGGCGGGCACCGGGGAGCTGTTTTTT. The chain has TRBV4-3 and TRBJ2-2; D is possibly TRBD1 or TRBD2 (5 bases each). The CDR3 consists of 15 residues. Trimming left V 4 bases short and J 4 bases short, with 13 bases between. Germline values: CDR1 LGHNA, CDR2 YSLEER.

This clonotype was counted ten times or more. The chain has TRBV7-3 and TRBJ2-1, with a weak D call TRBD1 (6 bases). The germline V and J ends were trimmed by 5 bases and 5 bases, with 10 bases remaining between them. The CDR3 spans 13 residues. The V gene's germline CDR1 is SGHTA and CDR2 FQGTGA. The CDR3 sequence is CASSPTGNNEQFF. The DNA for the CDR3 is TGTGCCAGCAGCCCTACAGGGAACAATGAGCAGTTCTTC.

This clonotype was seen only a few times. The rearrangement uses TRBV7-9 and TRBJ1-4; 7 bases align to TRBD1. This CDR3 is built from 14 residues. The junction had 8 bases not matched to a gene; V was cut back by 7 bases and J by 6 bases. Germline V gene lookup returns CDR1 SEHNR and CDR2 FQNEAQ (reference sequence). CDR3 loop: CASTRPGQYEKLFF. DNA for the CDR3: TGTGCCAGCACCAGACCGGGACAGTATGAAAAACTGTTTTTT.

In this sample, this clonotype turned up a few times. This sequence joins TRBV5-1 and TRBJ2-1; 8 bases fit TRBD2. Germline V gene lookup returns CDR1 SGHRS and CDR2 YFSETQ. The CDR3 runs to 13 residues. V lost 8 bases and J lost 8; bases outside the gene matches: 9. CDR3 in DNA: TGCGCCAGTAGGGGACTAGGCGACGATGAGCAGTTCTTC. Protein: CASRGLGDDEQFF.

This clonotype turned up a few times. The genes are TRBV20-1 and TRBJ1-5, with unresolved D. The CDR3 loop spans 14 amino acids. Germline V gives CDR1 DFQATT, CDR2 SNEGSKA (reference sequence). V lost 0 bases and J 2 bases, leaving 8 bases between the germline ends. The DNA of the CDR3 is TGCAGTGCTAGAGAGGATGCTCGCAATCAGCCCCAGCATTTT. It encodes CSAREDARNQPQHF.

J is TRBJ2-1 and V is TRBV7-9; D is possibly TRBD1 or TRBD2 (6 bases each). CDR1 and CDR2 from the germline V gene are SEHNR and FQNEAQ (reference sequence). The length of the CDR3 is 12 residues. V dropped 4 bases and J dropped 10 bases, with 11 bases sitting between them. The CDR3 protein is CASSSGGREQFF. The CDR3 region has the DNA TGTGCCAGCAGCTCCGGGGGCCGGGAGCAGTTCTTC.

This clonotype was detected only a few times. The DNA for the CDR3 is TGTGCCAGCCGGAGGGGGATGTACGAGCAGTACTTC. This codes for CASRRGMYEQYF. J is TRBJ2-7 and V is TRBV28, with D possibly called TRBD1 or TRBD2 (6 bases each). Germline CDR1 is MDHEN and CDR2 is SYDVKM. The CDR3 is made up of 12 amino acids. The V end was cut by 8 bases, the J end by 4 bases, with 12 bases between. The whole variable domain, remainder taken from reference TRBV28 and TRBJ2-7, is DVKVTQSSRYLVKRTGEKVFLECVQDMDHENMFWYRQDPGLGLRLIYFSYDVKMKEKGDIPEGYSVSREKKERFSLILESASTNQTSMYLCASRRGMYEQYFGPGTRLTVT.

The chain couples TRBV29-1 to TRBJ1-1; TRBD1 matches 8 bases. CDR3 size: 12 residues. CDR1 and CDR2 from the germline V gene are SQVTM and ANQGSEA. The junction had 3 bases not matched to a gene; V was cut back by 3 bases and J by 6 bases. CDR3 residues: CSVEDRDSEAFF. The CDR3 DNA is TGCAGCGTTGAGGACAGGGACTCTGAAGCTTTCTTT.